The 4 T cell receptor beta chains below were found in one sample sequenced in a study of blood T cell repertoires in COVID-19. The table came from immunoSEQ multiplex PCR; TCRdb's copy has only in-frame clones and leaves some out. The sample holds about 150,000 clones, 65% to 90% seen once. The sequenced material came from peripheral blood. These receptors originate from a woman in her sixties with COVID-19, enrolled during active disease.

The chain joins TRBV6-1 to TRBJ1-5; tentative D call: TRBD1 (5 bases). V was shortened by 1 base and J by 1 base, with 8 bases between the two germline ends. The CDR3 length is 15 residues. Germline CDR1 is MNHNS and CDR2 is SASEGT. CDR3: CASSEVGASNQPQHF. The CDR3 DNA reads TGTGCCAGCAGTGAAGTAGGGGCCAGCAATCAGCCCCAGCATTTT.

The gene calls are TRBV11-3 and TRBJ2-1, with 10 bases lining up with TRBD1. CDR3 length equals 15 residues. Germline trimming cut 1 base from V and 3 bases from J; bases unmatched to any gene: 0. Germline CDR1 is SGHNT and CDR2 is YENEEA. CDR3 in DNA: TGTGCCAGCAGCTTAGGGGACAGGGGCTACAATGAGCAGTTCTTC. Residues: CASSLGDRGYNEQFF.

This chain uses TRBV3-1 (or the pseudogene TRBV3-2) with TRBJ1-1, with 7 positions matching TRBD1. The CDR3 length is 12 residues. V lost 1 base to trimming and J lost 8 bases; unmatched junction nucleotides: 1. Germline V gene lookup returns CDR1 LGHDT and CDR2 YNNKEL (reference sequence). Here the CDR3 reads CASSQVDREAFF. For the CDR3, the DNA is TGTGCCAGCAGCCAAGTGGACAGGGAAGCTTTCTTT.

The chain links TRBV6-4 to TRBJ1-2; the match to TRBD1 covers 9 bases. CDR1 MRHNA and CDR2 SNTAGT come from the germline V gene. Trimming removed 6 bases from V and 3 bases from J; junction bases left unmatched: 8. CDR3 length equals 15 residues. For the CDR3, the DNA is TGTGCCAGCAGAGCTGGGACAGGGCGCGACTATGGCTACACCTTC. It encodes CASRAGTGRDYGYTF.